Described below is a single T cell receptor (beta chain) sequence and its context. The source of the sample is a study of blood T cell repertoires in COVID-19. Study in general: Material from acute and convalescent COVID-19 was sourced from the United States, Italy and Spain. Sample material is recorded as cDNA or gDNA derived from T cells, B-cell-depleted T cells, or PBMCs.

Germline V CDR1 and CDR2: SGHTA, FQGNSA. This CDR3 has 16 residues. Deletions cut 2 bases from V and 0 bases from J, with 10 bases between. Profiling relied on immunoSEQ multiplex PCR, and the TCRdb table lists in-frame clones only, not all of them. The sample has 250,000 to 400,000 clones, roughly 90% seen once. The chain recombines TRBV7-2 with TRBJ2-2; TRBD2 might be the D (6 bases). The sequenced material came from peripheral blood. This receptor was taken from a woman in her 30s with COVID-19, enrolled during active disease. CDR3 amino acids: CASSLTGGANTGELFF. The CDR3 DNA sequence: TGTGCCAGCAGCTTAACCGGGGGTGCGAACACCGGGGAGCTGTTTTTT.